These T cell receptor beta chains were read from a single sample in a study of blood T cells in healthy people across ages. MiXCR, applied by TCRdb to the 5' RACE reads, yields one record per CDR3 protein. The data contain under 1 million distinct CDR3 sequences, more than 40% of them singletons. Sequencing input: blood. The receptor set was obtained from a man in his fifties or sixties in good health. CDR3s include the opening cysteine and the closing phenylalanine or tryptophan. The D gene is left open where the match is weak. Only part of the rows carry a size: once, few, many, or a class if the clone is expanded.

clone size: few
J gene: TRBJ2-2
D gene: TRBD1
V gene: TRBV28
CDR3 DNA: TGTGCCAGCAGTTGGGGGCTGGGACAGGGCTATACCGGGGAGCTGTTTTTT
CDR3 protein: CASSWGLGQGYTGELFF

clone size: NA
J gene: TRBJ2-7
D gene: TRBD1
V gene: TRBV30
CDR3 DNA: TGTGCCTGGAGCTACAAATCGGGACAGGGGAACGAGCAGTACTTC
CDR3 protein: CAWSYKSGQGNEQYF

clone size: few
J gene: TRBJ2-2
D gene: NA
V gene: TRBV11-2
CDR3 DNA: TGTGCCAGCAGCTTAGGAGGTGTCGGGGAGCTGTTTTTT
CDR3 protein: CASSLGGVGELFF

clone size: NA
J gene: TRBJ1-6
D gene: NA
V gene: TRBV12-3/TRBV12-4
CDR3 DNA: TGTGCCAGCAACGGGGAAGGAAATTCACCCCTCCACTTT
CDR3 protein: CASNGEGNSPLHF

clone size: NA
J gene: TRBJ2-5
D gene: NA
V gene: TRBV20-1
CDR3 DNA: TGCAGTGCTAGACTAGAGTATGGGGGAGAGACCCAGTACTTC
CDR3 protein: CSARLEYGGETQYF

clone size: few
J gene: TRBJ2-6
D gene: TRBD2
V gene: TRBV20-1
CDR3 DNA: TGCAGTGCTCGCCCAGGGAGGGCTGGGGCCAACGTCCTGACTTTC
CDR3 protein: CSARPGRAGANVLTF

clone size: NA
J gene: TRBJ2-1
D gene: NA
V gene: TRBV2
CDR3 DNA: TGTGCCAGCACCCGAGAGGCCCTCCGTCGGTTCTTC
CDR3 protein: CASTREALRRFF

clone size: NA
J gene: TRBJ1-1
D gene: NA
V gene: TRBV4-2
CDR3 DNA: TGTGCCAGCAGCCAGGAACGCCCGCCAGTGCAGAACACTGAAGCTTTCTTT
CDR3 protein: CASSQERPPVQNTEAFF

clone size: few
J gene: TRBJ2-1
D gene: TRBD2
V gene: TRBV20-1
CDR3 DNA: TGCAGTGCTAGAGGGGGACTAGCTCTAGACAATGAGCAGTTCTTC
CDR3 protein: CSARGGLALDNEQFF

clone size: few
J gene: TRBJ1-6
D gene: NA
V gene: TRBV20-1
CDR3 DNA: TGCAGTGCTAGAGATACCTTCCGGGGGAACGCCTATAATTCACCCCTCCACTTT
CDR3 protein: CSARDTFRGNAYNSPLHF

clone size: NA
J gene: TRBJ2-1
D gene: NA
V gene: TRBV11-3
CDR3 DNA: TGTGCCAGCAGCTCGGGGCGTGGGTTGGACAATGAGCAGTTCTTC
CDR3 protein: CASSSGRGLDNEQFF